Listed here are 5 T cell receptor beta chains from one sample, sequenced in a study of CD8+CD57+ T cells in acquired aplastic anemia (dated by TCRdb to the late 2010s). Sequencing relied on an Illumina HiSeq 2000. Profiling of TCR beta VDJ combinations and CDR3 sequences used genomic DNA as the template. TCRdb handled the public reads itself, with Q25 trimming in fastp and clone calling in MiXCR, and kept productive beta chains. Here each entry gathers all rows of one CDR3 protein and keeps the most common genes and DNA. Within this sample are about 68,000 distinct CDR3 sequences, with approximately 54% of them counted one time only. The ten largest clonotypes hold approximately 8.3% of the sample. Material for sequencing was sorted CD4+, CD8+, or CD8+CD57+ T cells (not recorded which) from PBMCs. The receptor source for this set is a human donor in good health, serving as a control.

This clonotype was seen a few times. This chain joins TRBV19 and TRBJ2-7, with 9 bases aligning to TRBD1. Germline CDR1 reads LNHDA; CDR2 reads SQIVND (reference sequence). There are 13 residues in the CDR3. V gave up 9 bases and J gave up 2 bases; unmatched junction bases: 5. The CDR3, as DNA: TGTGCCAGCTGGGGACAGGGACCCTACGAGCAGTACTTC. Translation: CASWGQGPYEQYF.

This clonotype was found a few times. This may be a read error: a much more frequent sequence differs by one nucleotide. V usage is TRBV6-5 and J usage is TRBJ1-1, with a possible D match to TRBD1 (5 bases). The CDR3 contains 15 residues. The V and J ends lost 0 bases and 6 bases respectively, with 14 bases between them. From germline, CDR1 is MNHEY and CDR2 SVGAGI. CDR3 nucleotides: TGTGCCAGCAGTTACTCAGGGGCCTTGAGGGCTGAAGCTTTCTTT. Amino acids: CASSYSGALRAEAFF.

As regards this clonotype: A much larger clone differs from this one at a single base, so this may be a read error. The chain employs TRBV4-1 and TRBJ1-5; D is ambiguous. The CDR3 has 14 amino acids. Per the germline V gene, CDR1 is MGHRA and CDR2 is YSYEKL. The V gene lost 8 bases and the J gene lost 2 bases, with 13 bases spanning the gap. The CDR3 sequence is CASGPVAGNQPQHF. CDR3 nucleotide sequence: TGCGCCAGCGGCCCGGTAGCAGGCAATCAGCCCCAGCATTTT.

This clonotype was picked up many times. J is TRBJ2-2 and V is TRBV7-9; perhaps TRBD2 as D (5 bases). Trimming left V 3 bases short and J 0 bases short, with 8 bases between. The germline V gene encodes CDR1 SEHNR and CDR2 FQNEAQ (reference sequence). The length of the CDR3 is 15 residues. The CDR3 region has the DNA TGTGCCAGCAGCTTGAGGACTGCGAACACCGGGGAGCTGTTTTTT. Encoded protein: CASSLRTANTGELFF. The variable domain in full, with the rest retrieved from reference TRBV7-9 and TRBJ2-2, is DTGVSQNPRHKITKRGQNVTFRCDPISEHNRLYWYRQTLGQGPEFLTYFQNEAQLEKSRLLSDRFSAERPKGSFSTLEIQRTEQGDSAMYLCASSLRTANTGELFFGEGSRLTVL.

This clonotype appeared many times. A much larger clone lies a single base off, so this may be a read error. This chain uses TRBV20-1 with TRBJ1-2, with TRBD1 as a possible D gene (6 bases). CDR1 and CDR2 from the germline V gene are DFQATT and SNEGSKA (reference sequence). The CDR3 covers 13 residues. CDR3 DNA: TGCGGTGCCAGCGTCGACAGGAGAGGTGGCTACACCTTC. The encoded protein is CGASVDRRGGYTF.